The clone carrying this T cell receptor beta chain was picked up many times. The V gene's germline CDR1 is MNHNS and CDR2 SASEGT. The CDR3 length is 18 residues. V dropped 7 bases and J dropped 0; count of bases not matched to a gene: 13. TCR cDNA molecules each had a unique molecular identifier. TCRdb reprocessed the 5' RACE reads via MiXCR and lists one record per CDR3 protein. The sample lists 20,000 to 25,000 distinct CDR3 sequences, about 7% seen once, with 14% in the top ten. This sample was included in a study of spatial heterogeneity in lung cancer. Time point of the sample: sample taken at primary tumor resection. The input material, whole RNA from tumor, nontumor lung or frozen PBMC, was sequenced unsorted.

The starting material was PBMCs, obtained at surgery. This receptor was obtained from a male donor with early-stage non-small cell lung cancer. The rearrangement uses TRBV6-1 and TRBJ1-5; TRBD1 aligns across 9 bases. The DNA of the CDR3 is TGTGCCAGCAATGGACAGGGGAAGGGAGTTTATAGCAATCAGCCCCAGCATTTT. Translated, it gives CASNGQGKGVYSNQPQHF.